This T cell receptor (beta chain) was profiled in a study of early T cells in non-severe SARS-CoV-2 infection. Study-level information: The chains were unpaired, and the sequenced material was bulk RNA from unsorted whole blood.

This clonotype was observed many times. The antigen is not known. The TCR library protocol attached unique molecular identifiers to the individual cDNA molecules. TCRdb independently ran MiXCR on the 5' RACE reads; one entry per CDR3 protein. The table has 50,000 to 70,000 distinct CDR3 sequences, under 15% seen once. Study observations and caveats: VDJdb matching skewed toward anti-spike CD8 responses, missing private and CD4 specificities.

This CDR3 has 13 residues. Deletions cut 9 bases from V and 5 bases from J, with 17 bases between. The germline V gene has CDR1 SEHNR and CDR2 FQNEAQ (reference sequence). This receptor was obtained from an adult who was a healthcare worker with PCR-confirmed SARS-CoV-2 infection or an uninfected control (not recorded which). The V call is TRBV7-9, the J call TRBJ2-7, with a tentative D call TRBD1 (5 bases). The input for sequencing was whole blood, taken at baseline. CDR3 sequence reads: CASRVAGYNEQYF. DNA of the CDR3: TGTGCCAGTCGGGTGGCAGGGTACAACGAGCAGTACTTC.